This TCR beta chain was retrieved from a study of yellow fever vaccine responses in identical twins. Looked up from germline, CDR1 is DFQATT and CDR2 is SNEGSKA (reference sequence). This CDR3 contains 18 residues. V trimming: 1 base; J trimming: 1 base; junction bases outside the gene matches: 12. TCRdb used MiXCR to reprocess the RT-PCR reads, holding one entry per CDR3 protein. This sample yields 30,000 to 40,000 distinct CDR3 sequences, of which more than 50% are seen a single time; 4.5% belongs to the top ten. This clonotype was seen only a few times. The rearrangement joins TRBV20-1 to TRBJ2-7; TRBD2 matches at 11 bases. This clonotype was obtained from a woman aged 18-29 years who received the yellow fever vaccine. The sequenced sample was T cells from blood (PBMCs), unsorted or a sorted subset (not recorded which), obtained before or after yellow fever vaccination (not recorded which). DNA for the CDR3: TGCAGTGCTAGAGGCACAACCATGGGGACTAGCGGATCCTACGAGCAGTACTTC. Protein product: CSARGTTMGTSGSYEQYF.